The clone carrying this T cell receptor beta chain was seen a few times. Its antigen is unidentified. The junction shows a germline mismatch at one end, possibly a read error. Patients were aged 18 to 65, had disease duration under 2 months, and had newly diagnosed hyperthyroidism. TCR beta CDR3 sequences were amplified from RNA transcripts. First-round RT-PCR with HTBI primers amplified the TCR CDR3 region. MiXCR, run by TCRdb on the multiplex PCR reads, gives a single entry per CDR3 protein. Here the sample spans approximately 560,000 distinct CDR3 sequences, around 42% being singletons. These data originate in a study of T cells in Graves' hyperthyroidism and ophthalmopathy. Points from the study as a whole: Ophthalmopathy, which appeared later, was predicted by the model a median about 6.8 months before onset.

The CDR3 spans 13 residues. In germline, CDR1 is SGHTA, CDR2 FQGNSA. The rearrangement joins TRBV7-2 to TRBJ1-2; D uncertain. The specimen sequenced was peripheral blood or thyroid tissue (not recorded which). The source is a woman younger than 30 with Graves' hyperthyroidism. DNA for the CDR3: TGCGCCAGCAGCTTGGAGGATTCCCATGGCTACACCTTC. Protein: CASSLEDSHGYTF.